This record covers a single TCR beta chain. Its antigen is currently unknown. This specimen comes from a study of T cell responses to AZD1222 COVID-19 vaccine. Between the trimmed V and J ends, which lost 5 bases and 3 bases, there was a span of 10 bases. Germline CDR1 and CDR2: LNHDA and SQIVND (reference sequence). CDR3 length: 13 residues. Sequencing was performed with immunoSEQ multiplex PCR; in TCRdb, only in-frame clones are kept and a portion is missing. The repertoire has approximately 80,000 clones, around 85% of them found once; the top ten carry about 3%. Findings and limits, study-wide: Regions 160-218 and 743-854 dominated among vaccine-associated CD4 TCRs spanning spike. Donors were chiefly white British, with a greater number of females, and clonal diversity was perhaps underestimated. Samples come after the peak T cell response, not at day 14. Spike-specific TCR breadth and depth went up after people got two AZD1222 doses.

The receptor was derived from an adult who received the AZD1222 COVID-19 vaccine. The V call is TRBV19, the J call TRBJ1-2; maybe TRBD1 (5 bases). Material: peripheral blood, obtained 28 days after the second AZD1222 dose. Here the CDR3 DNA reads TGTGCCAGTAGTGCGGGACGGGACTATGGCTACACCTTC. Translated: CASSAGRDYGYTF.